Described below is a single T cell receptor (beta chain) sequence and its context. Its cognate antigen is unknown. Germline V gives CDR1 DFQATT, CDR2 SNEGSKA (reference sequence). CDR3 length: 12 amino acids. Each CDR3 protein gets one entry in TCRdb, which reprocessed the 5' RACE reads and gives no DNA. The table for this sample gives 170,000 or so distinct CDR3 sequences. The data derive from a study of monozygotic twins with inflammatory bowel disease. Study observations and caveats: The co-twins with IBD showed lower TCRbeta diversity (inverse Simpson) than their healthy siblings. Sharing of clonotypes with others was lower in IBD patients than in healthy twins, and this was especially so with disease activity.

The genes are TRBV20-1 and TRBJ2-1. The TCR sequence derives from a human donor with ulcerative colitis or Crohn's disease, or a healthy co-twin of an affected twin (not recorded which). Source material: blood. CDR3 sequence: CSARVGGFKQFF.